The 24 T cell receptor beta chains reported below all come from one sample, sequenced in a study of brain T cells in children with intractable seizures. The data were produced by immunoSEQ multiplex PCR, yet TCRdb's version contains in-frame clones alone and is incomplete. The sample shows 300,000 to 400,000 clones, over 90% of them seen only once. Time point: blood from clinic visit 5 months post-surgery; TSC patient then seizure free. Sequencing was performed on peripheral blood, taken more than 4 months after surgery. These receptors were obtained from a boy in the first two years of life with tuberous sclerosis and intractable seizures.

This clone was found a few times. J is TRBJ1-5 and V is TRBV11-2, with TRBD1 as a possible D gene (6 bases). Trimming took 5 bases from V and 6 from J, leaving 20 bases between them. The V gene's germline CDR1 is SGHAT and CDR2 FQNNGV. The length of the CDR3 is 16 residues. Here the CDR3 reads CASSDLTGSQSQPQHF. For the CDR3, the DNA is TGTGCCAGCAGCGACCTTACAGGGTCGCAAAGTCAGCCCCAGCATTTT.

V usage is TRBV25-1 and J usage is TRBJ2-3, with D possibly matching TRBD2 (5 bases). Per the germline V gene, CDR1 is MGHDK and CDR2 is SYGVNS. V was shortened by 3 bases and J by 2 bases, with 12 bases between the two germline ends. The CDR3 is 15 amino acids. The CDR3 DNA is TGTGCCAGCAGTGAGCGCCTAGCAGACACAGATACGCAGTATTTT. Protein product: CASSERLADTDTQYF.

The V call is TRBV30, the J call TRBJ2-7; TRBD1 matches at 8 bases. V lost 8 bases, J lost 3 bases, and 3 bases stayed unmatched. Germline V gene sequence: CDR1 GTSNPN, CDR2 SVGIG (reference sequence). The CDR3 covers 11 residues. The CDR3 coding sequence is TGTGCCGGGACAGGCCACTACGAGCAGTACTTC. Translated, it gives CAGTGHYEQYF. Together with reference TRBV30 and TRBJ2-7, the CDR3 gives the full variable domain: SQTIHQWPATLVQPVGSPLSLECTVEGTSNPNLYWYRQAAGRGLQLLFYSVGIGQISSEVPQNLSASRPQDRQFILSSKKLLLSDSGFYLCAGTGHYEQYFGPGTRLTVT.

The chain carries TRBV27 and TRBJ2-7, with D possibly being TRBD2 (5 bases). Germline V gives CDR1 MNHEY, CDR2 SMNVEV (reference sequence). Trimming stripped 3 bases from V and 9 bases from J, with 15 bases between. The length of the CDR3 is 13 residues. The CDR3 protein is CASSFERAGSQYF. The CDR3 DNA reads as TGTGCCAGCAGTTTTGAGAGGGCGGGCTCGCAGTACTTC.

V is TRBV4-2 and J is TRBJ1-3; tentatively, D is TRBD1 (5 bases). The CDR3 length is 21 residues. Germline CDR1 reads LGHNA; CDR2 reads YNFKEQ. V was shortened by 3 bases and J by 0 bases, with 27 bases between the two germline ends. CDR3 nucleotide sequence: TGTGCCAGCAGCCACCCTGGGTGGGCAGGGCCCTTCTTTCCCTCTGGAAACACCATATATTTT. It yields the protein CASSHPGWAGPFFPSGNTIYF.

The chain has TRBV7-3 and TRBJ2-1; TRBD2 is a possible D gene (5 bases). CDR3 length equals 15 residues. Trimming removed 2 bases at V and 1 base at J, with 9 bases between. Germline-derived CDR1 and CDR2 are SGHTA and FQGTGA. The CDR3 nucleotides read TGTGCCAGCAGCTTAGTCGGCGGGTCCTACAATGAGCAGTTCTTC. It translates to CASSLVGGSYNEQFF.

V usage is TRBV2 and J usage is TRBJ1-3; D is unresolved. This CDR3 is built from 15 residues. Trimming shortened V by 6 bases and J by 0 bases, and 12 bases separated the two germline ends. Germline V CDR1 and CDR2: SNHLY, FYNNEI. In DNA form, the CDR3 reads TGTGCCAGCAGGGTAGTCTTCAGCTCTGGAAACACCATATATTTT. Encoded protein: CASRVVFSSGNTIYF.

The J gene is TRBJ1-1, the V gene TRBV6-2 or TRBV6-3; TRBD1 agrees at 8 bases. The V gene end was trimmed by 5 bases and the J gene end by 7 bases; junction bases not matched to a gene: 9. The CDR3 contains 14 residues. Germline CDR1 is MNHEY and CDR2 is SVGEGT. The CDR3 protein is CASSPSQGAGEAFF. Here the CDR3 DNA reads TGTGCCAGCAGTCCCTCGCAGGGGGCTGGTGAAGCTTTCTTT.

The V and J genes are TRBV5-3 and TRBJ2-5, with TRBD2 matching 11 bases. TRBV5-3 is marked as an open reading frame, function uncertain. The CDR3 runs to 17 residues. V shed 1 base and J 4 bases; nucleotides not matched to a gene: 9. This CDR3 reads CARSLSGTSGLGETQYF. DNA for the CDR3: TGTGCCAGAAGCTTGAGTGGGACTAGCGGATTGGGAGAGACCCAGTACTTC.

The rearrangement joins TRBV3-1 (or the pseudogene TRBV3-2) to TRBJ2-7; D call uncertain. With 7 bases removed from V and 5 bases from J, the gap between germline ends came to 15 bases. This CDR3 contains 13 residues. CDR1 is LGHDT and CDR2 is YNNKEL in the germline V gene (reference sequence). The CDR3 DNA is TGTGCCAGCACCCCCTCTAAGGGTAACGAGCAGTACTTC. Translation gives CASTPSKGNEQYF.

The chain has TRBV6-6 and TRBJ1-1; weak D call: TRBD1 (6 bases). Germline-derived CDR1 and CDR2 are MNHNY and SVGAGI (reference sequence). V gave up 2 bases and J gave up 8 bases, with 15 bases separating them. This CDR3 contains 14 residues. In DNA, the CDR3 is TGTGCCAGCAGTTACCCCGGGGGCTTGGTGGAAGCTTTCTTT. Encoded protein: CASSYPGGLVEAFF.

The rearrangement uses TRBV12-3 or TRBV12-4 and TRBJ2-7, with no clear D. This CDR3 is 13 amino acids long. V was shortened by 7 bases and J by 3 bases, with 13 bases between the two germline ends. CDR3 nucleotides: TGTGCCAGCAATCTGGACGGAAACTACGAGCAGTACTTC. This gives the protein CASNLDGNYEQYF.

The V gene is TRBV30, the J gene TRBJ1-1; a possible D gene is TRBD1 (5 bases). CDR3 length: 11 residues. The ends were cut back, 5 bases at V and 4 bases at J, with 8 bases in the middle. CDR1 and CDR2 from the germline V gene are GTSNPN and SVGIG (reference sequence). CDR3 bases: TGTGCCTGGGACGGGGCCACTGAAGCTTTCTTT. Amino acid sequence: CAWDGATEAFF. The whole variable domain, filled in from reference TRBV30 and TRBJ1-1, reads SQTIHQWPATLVQPVGSPLSLECTVEGTSNPNLYWYRQAAGRGLQLLFYSVGIGQISSEVPQNLSASRPQDRQFILSSKKLLLSDSGFYLCAWDGATEAFFGQGTRLTVV.

Here the CDR3 DNA reads TGTGCCAGTAGTAACCAGGGGAGGACTGAAGCTTTCTTT. Its translation is CASSNQGRTEAFF. This rearrangement joins TRBV19 to TRBJ1-1; TRBD1 is a possible D gene (6 bases). Germline V CDR1 and CDR2: LNHDA, SQIVND (reference sequence). V shed 4 bases and J shed 5 bases, with 11 bases lying between them. The CDR3 loop spans 13 amino acids. Combining the CDR3 with reference TRBV19 and TRBJ1-1 gives the whole variable domain DGGITQSPKYLFRKEGQNVTLSCEQNLNHDAMYWYRQDPGQGLRLIYYSQIVNDFQKGDIAEGYSVSREKKESFPLTVTSAQKNPTAFYLCASSNQGRTEAFFGQGTRLTVV.

This chain connects TRBV29-1 to TRBJ2-1; TRBD1 matches 11 bases. Unmatched junction bases numbered 3, after V lost 7 bases and J lost 4 bases. Germline CDR1 and CDR2: SQVTM and ANQGSEA. CDR3 length: 13 residues. The CDR3 DNA is TGCAGCGCCGGGACAGGGGGTTACAATGAGCAGTTCTTC. Translation gives CSAGTGGYNEQFF.

A note on this clone: Distinct nucleotide sequences in the sample also encode this CDR3. The rearrangement joins TRBV20-1 to TRBJ1-1; D is ambiguous. The length of the CDR3 is 11 residues. CDR1 is DFQATT, CDR2 SNEGSKA, per germline (reference sequence). V dropped 4 bases and J dropped 1 base, with 4 bases sitting between them. The CDR3 nucleotides are TGCAGTGCTACGGGGAACACTGAAGCTTTCTTT. It is translated as CSATGNTEAFF.

The J gene is TRBJ2-5, the V gene TRBV19; the D is unclear. Germline-derived CDR1 and CDR2 are LNHDA and SQIVND (reference sequence). CDR3 length: 12 amino acids. The ends were cut back, 6 bases at V and 0 bases at J, with 5 bases in the middle. The CDR3 is CASSDYQETQYF. CDR3 in DNA: TGTGCCAGTAGCGACTACCAAGAGACCCAGTACTTC.

This chain uses TRBV28 with TRBJ2-7; possibly TRBD1 or TRBD2 for D (6 bases each). V was clipped by 7 bases and J by 5 bases, with 21 bases between them. Germline V gives CDR1 MDHEN, CDR2 SYDVKM. This CDR3 has 15 amino acids. Here the CDR3 reads CASNQLGGSVNEQYF. DNA of the CDR3: TGTGCCAGCAATCAACTAGGGGGGAGTGTAAACGAGCAGTACTTC.

The chain joins TRBV10-3 to TRBJ1-3; 9 bases match TRBD1. Germline CDR1 reads ENHRY; CDR2 reads SYGVKD. J was trimmed by 2 bases and V by 1 base; bases with no gene match: 0. This CDR3 has 15 residues. The CDR3 is CAISEWTGAGNTIYF. The CDR3 region has the DNA TGTGCCATCAGTGAGTGGACAGGGGCTGGAAACACCATATATTTT.

V and J are TRBV7-8 and TRBJ2-3; no definite D call. The CDR3 sequence is 16 residues long. V lost 5 bases and J lost 2, with 17 bases in between. CDR1 and CDR2 from the germline V gene are SGHVS and FQNEAQ. CDR3 residues: CASSQIFDPDTDTQYF. The CDR3 DNA reads TGTGCCAGCAGCCAAATTTTCGACCCTGACACAGATACGCAGTATTTT.

At least ten counts were recorded for this clone. The rearrangement joins TRBV19 to TRBJ1-1; 7 nucleotides match TRBD1. Germline CDR1 LNHDA, CDR2 SQIVND (reference sequence). V was clipped by 3 bases and J by 11 bases; unmatched bases: 12. The CDR3 covers 14 residues. The CDR3 is CASSITTGLVSAFF. CDR3 DNA: TGTGCCAGTAGTATCACGACAGGGTTGGTGTCCGCTTTCTTT. Complete variable domain (other parts from reference TRBV19 and TRBJ1-1): DGGITQSPKYLFRKEGQNVTLSCEQNLNHDAMYWYRQDPGQGLRLIYYSQIVNDFQKGDIAEGYSVSREKKESFPLTVTSAQKNPTAFYLCASSITTGLVSAFFGQGTRLTVV.

This clone was seen a handful of times. V is TRBV12-1 and J is TRBJ2-7; the D call TRBD2 from the table was never checked on the DNA. TRBV12-1 is a recognized pseudogene. The CDR3 runs to 14 residues. The CDR3 sequence is CASSFEREKYEQYF. DNA for the CDR3: TGTGCCAGCAGCTTTGAACGGGAGAAGTACGAGCAGTACTTC.

V is TRBV25-1 and J is TRBJ2-2; D call uncertain. Germline V gene sequence: CDR1 MGHDK, CDR2 SYGVNS. The CDR3 contains 11 residues. This CDR3 is CAVHGPYKLFF. In DNA, the CDR3 is TGTGCGGTCCACGGGCCGTATAAGCTGTTTTTT.

The rearrangement joins TRBV5-8 to TRBJ1-6; TRBD1 is a possible D gene (6 bases). This CDR3 region has 14 residues. V gave up 4 bases and J gave up 13 bases, with 18 bases separating them. From germline, CDR1 is SGHTS and CDR2 YDEGEE. This chain's CDR3 is CASSQGHRVGPLHF. The CDR3 nucleotides are TGTGCCAGCAGCCAGGGACACCGGGTCGGTCCCCTCCACTTT.